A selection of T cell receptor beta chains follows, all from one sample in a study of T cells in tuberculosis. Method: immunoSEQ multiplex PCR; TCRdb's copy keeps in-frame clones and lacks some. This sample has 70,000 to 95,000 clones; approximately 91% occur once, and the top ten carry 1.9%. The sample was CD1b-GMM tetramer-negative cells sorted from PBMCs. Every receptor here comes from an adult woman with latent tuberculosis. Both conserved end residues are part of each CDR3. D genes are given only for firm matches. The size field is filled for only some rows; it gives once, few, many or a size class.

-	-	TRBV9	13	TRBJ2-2	CASRTGNTGELFF	TGTGCCAGCAGGACAGGGAACACCGGGGAGCTGTTTTTT
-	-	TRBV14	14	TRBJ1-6	CASSQNRVNSPLHF	TGTGCCAGCAGCCAGAACAGGGTTAATTCACCCCTCCACTTT
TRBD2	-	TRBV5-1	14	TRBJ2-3	CASSGSGFTDTQYF	TGCGCCAGCAGTGGTAGCGGGTTTACAGATACGCAGTATTTT
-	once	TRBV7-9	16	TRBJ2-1	CASSPRGASSYNEQFF	TGTGCCAGCAGTCCACGGGGGGCCAGCTCCTACAATGAGCAGTTCTTC
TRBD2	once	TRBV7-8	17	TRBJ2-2	CASSLIPGGANTGELFF	TGTGCCAGCAGCTTAATCCCCGGGGGGGCGAACACCGGGGAGCTGTTTTTT
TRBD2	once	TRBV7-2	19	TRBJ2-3	CASSLFGGLAGYSTDTQYF	TGTGCCAGCAGCTTATTTGGCGGACTAGCGGGGTACAGCACAGATACGCAGTATTTT
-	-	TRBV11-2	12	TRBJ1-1	CASRGRGTEAFF	TGTGCCAGCAGGGGGAGGGGCACTGAAGCTTTCTTT
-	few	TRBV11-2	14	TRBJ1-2	CASSLDPRVYGYTF	TGTGCCAGCAGCTTAGATCCCAGGGTCTATGGCTACACCTTC
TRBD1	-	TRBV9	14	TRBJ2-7	CASSAGQEPYEQYF	TGTGCCAGCAGCGCTGGACAGGAGCCCTACGAGCAGTACTTC
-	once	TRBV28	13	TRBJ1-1	CASSPPRNTEAFF	TGTGCCAGCAGTCCCCCTAGGAACACTGAAGCTTTCTTT
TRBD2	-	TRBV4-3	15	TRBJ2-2	CASSRIAGGHGELFF	TGCGCCAGCAGCCGAATAGCGGGGGGCCACGGGGAGCTGTTTTTT
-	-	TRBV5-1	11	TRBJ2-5	CASSQQETQYF	TGCGCCAGCAGCCAGCAAGAGACCCAGTACTTC
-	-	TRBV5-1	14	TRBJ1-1	CASSLYGQNTEAFF	TGCGCCAGCAGCTTGTACGGACAGAACACTGAAGCTTTCTTT